The 3 T cell receptor beta chains reported below all come from one sample, sequenced in a study of OX40 agonist ivuxolimab in advanced cancers. Sequenced by immunoSEQ multiplex PCR; TCRdb stores in-frame clones only, minus some. The data contain under 70,000 clones, 80% to 90% of them singletons. The sample here was CD4+ or CD8+ T cells sorted from blood, taken in a trial of the OX40 agonist ivuxolimab. Receptor source: an adult with an advanced solid tumor such as melanoma, head and neck, liver or kidney cancer.

This chain uses TRBV12-5 with TRBJ1-1; no firm D call. The CDR3 runs to 14 residues. Germline V gene lookup returns CDR1 LGHNT and CDR2 FRNRAP. Trimming stripped 1 base from V and 4 bases from J, with 10 bases between. CDR3: CASGLDGRVTEAFF. CDR3 DNA sequence: TGTGCTAGTGGTTTGGACGGGAGGGTCACTGAAGCTTTCTTT. The whole variable domain, filled in from reference TRBV12-5 and TRBJ1-1, reads DARVTQTPRHKVTEMGQEVTMRCQPILGHNTVFWYRQTMMQGLELLAYFRNRAPLDDSGMPKDRFSAEMPDATLATLKIQPSEPRDSAVYFCASGLDGRVTEAFFGQGTRLTVV.

The V and J genes are TRBV6-1 and TRBJ2-5; D unclear. This CDR3 contains 12 residues. From germline, CDR1 is MNHNS and CDR2 SASEGT. The V and J ends lost 4 bases and 3 bases respectively, with 6 bases between them. For the CDR3, the DNA is TGTGCCAGCAGTGGGACCGAAGAGACCCAGTACTTC. Amino acids: CASSGTEETQYF.

The chain is built from TRBV5-1 and TRBJ1-2; D might be TRBD1 (5 bases). With 4 bases removed from V and 2 bases from J, the gap between germline ends came to 12 bases. Germline V gene data show CDR1 as SGHRS and CDR2 as YFSETQ. This CDR3 spans 14 amino acids. CDR3 nucleotides: TGCGCCAGCAGCCCTGGGGGAGGCAACTATGGCTACACCTTC. Translating gives CASSPGGGNYGYTF.